These 9 T cell receptor beta chains came from one sample sequenced in a study of T cell changes during pregnancy in multiple sclerosis. Data came from immunoSEQ multiplex PCR; TCRdb stores just in-frame clones and leaves some out. The repertoire holds nearly 60,000 clones, with roughly nine tenths as singletons. Sequenced material: CD4+ T cells from peripheral blood mononuclear cells, taken after pregnancy. The origin of the receptors is a female donor in good health, enrolled as a control in a pregnancy study.

The chain uses TRBV5-4 and TRBJ2-5; D is possibly TRBD2 (6 bases). V lost 0 bases and J lost 7, with 13 bases in between. The CDR3 spans 14 residues. CDR1 and CDR2 (germline): SGHNT, YYREEE (reference sequence). The CDR3 coding sequence is TGTGCCAGCAGCTTGGTCGGCCCCGGGGGGACCCAGTACTTC. As protein: CASSLVGPGGTQYF.

CDR3 amino acids: CATSRDRGGETQYF. DNA for the CDR3: TGTGCCACCAGCAGAGATAGAGGAGGGGAGACCCAGTACTTC. The chain links TRBV15 to TRBJ2-5; a weak D match, TRBD2 (6 bases). The CDR3 spans 14 residues. Germline CDR1 LNHNV, CDR2 YYDKDF (reference sequence). The V end was cut by 0 bases, the J end by 5 bases, with 10 bases between. The full variable domain, in which reference TRBV15 and TRBJ2-5 provide the parts outside the CDR3, is DAMVIQNPRYQVTQFGKPVTLSCSQTLNHNVMYWYQQKSSQAPKLLFHYYDKDFNNEADTPDNFQSRRPNTSFCFLDIRSPGLGDTAMYLCATSRDRGGETQYFGPGTRLLVL.

The chain is built from TRBV4-1 and TRBJ1-1, with D tentatively TRBD1 (6 bases). Trimming took 4 bases from V and 0 from J, leaving 15 bases between them. The CDR3 contains 16 residues. Per the germline V gene, CDR1 is MGHRA and CDR2 is YSYEKL. The CDR3 is CASSRGPGGMNTEAFF. For the CDR3, the DNA is TGCGCCAGCAGCCGGGGGCCCGGGGGGATGAACACTGAAGCTTTCTTT.

A few counts support this clone. The V gene is TRBV7-2, the J gene TRBJ2-3, with 11 bases matching TRBD2. V trimming: 1 base; J trimming: 4 bases; junction bases outside the gene matches: 7. Germline loops: CDR1 SGHTA, CDR2 FQGNSA. The CDR3 runs 17 residues. The CDR3 spells CASSLVRSGGDPDTQYF. The DNA for the CDR3 is TGTGCCAGCAGCTTAGTCCGTAGCGGGGGGGACCCAGATACGCAGTATTTT.

Written as DNA, the CDR3 is TGTGCCAGCAGTTACCAAGGACAGGGTATGGACGAGCAGTACTTC. It yields the protein CASSYQGQGMDEQYF. This chain joins TRBV6-5 and TRBJ2-7; 8 bases are a match to TRBD1. Germline loops: CDR1 MNHEY, CDR2 SVGAGI. With 2 bases clipped from V and 5 bases from J, the junction kept 8 bases outside the gene matches. This CDR3 region has 15 residues.

As concerns this clone: At one boundary the junction diverges from the germline segment, which might be a read error. The gene calls are TRBV10-3 and TRBJ1-1; D possibly corresponds to TRBD1 (5 bases). Germline CDR1 and CDR2: ENHRY and SYGVKD. This CDR3 is 14 amino acids long. CDR3 sequence (DNA): TGTGCCAGCAGTAGACAGAATATGAACACTGAAGCTTTCTTT. It encodes CASSRQNMNTEAFF.

The rearrangement joins TRBV6-5 to TRBJ1-6; the D gene is possibly TRBD1 (6 bases). In germline, CDR1 is MNHEY, CDR2 SVGAGI. Between the trimmed V and J ends, which lost 0 bases and 8 bases, there was a span of 14 bases. The CDR3 is 16 residues long. The CDR3 is CASSYSEGTSHSPLHF. CDR3 nucleotides: TGTGCCAGCAGTTACTCTGAAGGGACATCTCATTCACCCCTCCACTTT.

CDR3 residues: CASSIVPGSVYNEQFF. The CDR3 nucleotides read TGTGCCAGTAGTATAGTTCCAGGGTCGGTCTACAATGAGCAGTTCTTC. This rearrangement joins TRBV19 to TRBJ2-1; perhaps TRBD1 as D (5 bases). The germline V gene encodes CDR1 LNHDA and CDR2 SQIVND (reference sequence). Deletions cut 1 base from V and 3 bases from J, with 13 bases between. The CDR3 loop spans 16 amino acids.

V is TRBV5-1 and J is TRBJ2-4; 10 positions agree with TRBD1. The CDR3 consists of 16 residues. Germline lookup yields CDR1 SGHRS and CDR2 YFSETQ. The V and J ends lost 3 bases and 4 bases, in that order; junction bases with no gene match: 7. DNA for the CDR3: TGCGCCAGCAGCTCCGACAGGGGGCTGGATAAAAACATTCAGTACTTC. This gives the protein CASSSDRGLDKNIQYF.